Following are 4 T cell receptor beta chains from one sample sequenced in a study of T cells in Graves' hyperthyroidism and ophthalmopathy. Amplified TCR beta CDR3 regions derived from RNA transcripts. Carried out on the TCR CDR3, a first-round RT-PCR used the HTBI primer set. TCRdb itself ran the multiplex PCR reads through MiXCR, one entry per CDR3 protein. Of about 370,000 distinct CDR3 sequences listed, nearly 15% are singletons. Specimen: blood. Receptors originate from a woman in her fifties or sixties with Graves' ophthalmopathy.

A word on this clonotype: A much larger clone lies one base from this, so it may be a read error. The chain carries TRBV28 and TRBJ1-5; 8 bases are a match to TRBD1. The CDR3 has 14 residues. The V gene end was trimmed by 6 bases and the J gene end by 3 bases; junction bases not matched to a gene: 4. In germline, CDR1 is MDHEN, CDR2 SYDVKM. The CDR3 coding sequence is TGTGCCAGCAGCCTACAGGGGGACAATCAGCCCCAGCATTTT. Its protein product is CASSLQGDNQPQHF.

Remarks on this clonotype: A clone one base away is much larger, so this may be a read error. The chain is built from TRBV7-9 and TRBJ2-3, with a weak D call TRBD2 (6 bases). CDR1 and CDR2 (germline): SEHNR, FQNEAQ (reference sequence). Trimming stripped 4 bases from V and 5 bases from J, with 19 bases between. This CDR3 region has 16 residues. In DNA form, the CDR3 reads TGTGCCAGCAGCTCATCCGGGACTGGAAGAGGAGATACGCAGTATTTT. Translation gives CASSSSGTGRGDTQYF. The whole variable domain, remainder taken from reference TRBV7-9 and TRBJ2-3, is DTGVSQNPRHKITKRGQNVTFRCDPISEHNRLYWYRQTLGQGPEFLTYFQNEAQLEKSRLLSDRFSAERPKGSFSTLEIQRTEQGDSAMYLCASSSSGTGRGDTQYFGPGTRLTVL.

This clonotype was counted many times. This chain uses TRBV27 with TRBJ2-1; 7 bases agree with TRBD1. The CDR3 length is 15 residues. Germline CDR1 MNHEY, CDR2 SMNVEV (reference sequence). Trimming took 6 bases from V and 8 from J; bases not matched to a gene: 13. CDR3 bases: TGTGCCAGCAGCGCCCGAGACAGGGAGTTCGATGAGCAGTTCTTC. As protein: CASSARDREFDEQFF.

This clonotype came up a few times. The chain couples TRBV5-1 to TRBJ2-5, with no clear D. Between the trimmed V and J ends, which lost 6 bases and 7 bases, there was a span of 13 bases. The CDR3 totals 12 residues. Germline V CDR1 and CDR2: SGHRS, YFSETQ. The CDR3 sequence is CASKEAWGTQYF. In DNA form, the CDR3 reads TGCGCCAGCAAAGAGGCCTGGGGGACCCAGTACTTC.